Below, 16 T cell receptor beta chains from the same sample are listed, as sequenced in a study of blood T cell repertoires in COVID-19. Here immunoSEQ multiplex PCR was the method, and the copy in TCRdb shows in-frame clones only, minus some. The sample shows a few hundred thousand clones, about 82% of them seen only once. The sequencing sample was made of peripheral blood. The receptor source for this set is an elderly man with acute or convalescent COVID-19.

The J gene is TRBJ1-4, the V gene TRBV3-1 (or the pseudogene TRBV3-2), with D possibly matching TRBD1 (5 bases). This CDR3 comprises 14 residues. Trimming stripped 1 base from V and 11 bases from J, with 14 bases between. Germline-derived CDR1 and CDR2 are LGHDT and YNNKEL (reference sequence). The CDR3 reads CASSQVAREGKLFF. In DNA, the CDR3 is TGTGCCAGCAGCCAAGTCGCCAGGGAAGGGAAACTGTTTTTT.

A remark on this clone: Additional DNA sequences in this sample encode the identical CDR3. V and J are TRBV29-1 and TRBJ1-5; TRBD1 is a possible D gene (5 bases). V was clipped by 4 bases and J by 3 bases, with 7 bases between them. This CDR3 has 12 amino acids. Germline lookup yields CDR1 SQVTM and CDR2 ANQGSEA. CDR3 in amino acids: CSVGGVNQPQHF. The CDR3 DNA reads TGCAGCGTTGGGGGGGTCAATCAGCCCCAGCATTTT.

This chain connects TRBV7-2 to TRBJ2-6, with 7 bases that match TRBD2. Germline V gene sequence: CDR1 SGHTA, CDR2 FQGNSA. V gave up 6 bases and J gave up 3 bases; unmatched junction bases: 5. The CDR3 runs to 15 residues. The CDR3 reads CASSPAGLGANVLTF. The CDR3 DNA follows: TGTGCCAGCAGTCCAGCGGGACTTGGGGCCAACGTCCTGACTTTC.

This clone showed up just once. Germline and junction disagree at one end, which may indicate a read error. CDR3 DNA sequence: TGTGCCAGCAGGACCGGACAGGCTGCTAACGAAAAACTGTTTTTT. Translating gives CASRTGQAANEKLFF. This rearrangement joins TRBV7-2 to TRBJ1-4, with 7 bases matching TRBD1. The CDR3 is 15 amino acids. Germline lookup yields CDR1 SGHTA and CDR2 FQGNSA.

In its sample, this clone was seen once. The gene calls are TRBV5-1 and TRBJ2-6, with TRBD1 matching over 10 bases. The V segment lost 3 bases and the J segment 0 bases; nucleotides outside the gene matches: 6. Germline values: CDR1 SGHRS, CDR2 YFSETQ. The CDR3 consists of 18 residues. The CDR3 region is CASSWDRGMNSGANVLTF. CDR3 bases: TGCGCCAGCAGCTGGGACAGGGGTATGAACTCTGGGGCCAACGTCCTGACTTTC.

The rearrangement uses TRBV7-9 and TRBJ1-1, with D maybe TRBD1 (6 bases). The CDR3 covers 13 residues. From germline, CDR1 is SEHNR and CDR2 FQNEAQ (reference sequence). The V end was cut by 7 bases, the J end by 7 bases, with 16 bases between. The CDR3 sequence: CASTPGTRLEAFF. As DNA, the CDR3 is TGTGCCAGCACCCCCGGGACACGTCTTGAAGCTTTCTTT.

The chain joins TRBV6-5 to TRBJ2-2; D unresolved. The germline V gene encodes CDR1 MNHEY and CDR2 SVGAGI. V lost 6 bases and J 4 bases, leaving 15 bases between the germline ends. The CDR3 is made up of 15 amino acids. The DNA for the CDR3 is TGTGCCAGCAGGACCCCTTTATCGGGCACCGGGGAGCTGTTTTTT. It specifies CASRTPLSGTGELFF.

The chain is built from TRBV3-1 (or the pseudogene TRBV3-2) and TRBJ2-1, with TRBD1 matching 8 bases. The CDR3 has 16 amino acids. Germline V CDR1 and CDR2: LGHDT, YNNKEL (reference sequence). Trimming at V came to 8 bases and at J to 2 bases, leaving 11 bases not matched to a gene. This chain's CDR3 is CASGSGGQAAYNEQFF. CDR3 DNA sequence: TGTGCCAGCGGTTCCGGGGGACAGGCCGCCTACAATGAGCAGTTCTTC.

The chain carries TRBV28 and TRBJ1-2; D perhaps matches TRBD1 (5 bases). V was shortened by 4 bases and J by 5 bases, with 17 bases between the two germline ends. CDR1 is MDHEN and CDR2 is SYDVKM in the germline V gene. The CDR3 covers 15 residues. Written as DNA, the CDR3 is TGTGCCAGCAGTTCGGTGCGGGACCGCAAATATGGCTACACCTTC. Protein sequence: CASSSVRDRKYGYTF.

This chain joins TRBV7-8 and TRBJ2-1; D is undetermined. The germline gives CDR1 SGHVS, CDR2 FQNEAQ. Trimming stripped 2 bases from V and 4 bases from J, with 12 bases between. CDR3 size: 15 residues. CDR3 bases: TGTGCCAGCAGCTTAAGGTGGTTGACTTACAATGAGCAGTTCTTC. It is translated as CASSLRWLTYNEQFF.

The chain recombines TRBV7-9 with TRBJ1-4; D gene unclear. This CDR3 has 14 residues. The V end was cut by 7 bases, the J end by 8 bases, with 17 bases between. Per the germline V gene, CDR1 is SEHNR and CDR2 is FQNEAQ (reference sequence). Here the CDR3 reads CASTFSGSGEKLFF. CDR3 nucleotide sequence: TGTGCCAGCACCTTTAGCGGGTCGGGCGAAAAACTGTTTTTT.

This clone appeared a single time. This chain uses TRBV7-9 with TRBJ1-5, with TRBD1 as a possible D gene (6 bases). Trimming removed 4 bases at V and 1 base at J, with 8 bases between. Germline loops: CDR1 SEHNR, CDR2 FQNEAQ (reference sequence). The CDR3 has 14 residues. The CDR3 DNA reads TGTGCCAGCAGCTCGGGGACAAGCAATCAGCCCCAGCATTTT. The encoded protein is CASSSGTSNQPQHF. Supplemented by reference TRBV7-9 and TRBJ1-5, the full variable domain reads DTGVSQNPRHKITKRGQNVTFRCDPISEHNRLYWYRQTLGQGPEFLTYFQNEAQLEKSRLLSDRFSAERPKGSFSTLEIQRTEQGDSAMYLCASSSGTSNQPQHFGDGTRLSIL.

The V gene is TRBV7-2, the J gene TRBJ1-1; no definite D call. CDR3 length: 14 amino acids. V shed 6 bases and J shed 4 bases, with 15 bases lying between them. Germline CDR1 reads SGHTA; CDR2 reads FQGNSA. The CDR3 coding sequence is TGTGCCAGCAGTACAGAGTTCTCGAGCACTGAAGCTTTCTTT. Its protein is CASSTEFSSTEAFF.

This chain uses TRBV3-1 (or the pseudogene TRBV3-2) with TRBJ2-3, with D possibly being TRBD2 (6 bases). V was trimmed by 0 bases and J by 2 bases, leaving 15 bases between them. The germline gives CDR1 LGHDT, CDR2 YNNKEL (reference sequence). The CDR3 is 17 residues long. CDR3 protein: CASSQEGKGLNTDTQYF. CDR3 coding DNA: TGTGCCAGCAGCCAAGAGGGGAAGGGACTTAACACAGATACGCAGTATTTT.

This clone was counted a single time. Within the sample, other DNA sequences also encode this same CDR3. The DNA of the CDR3 is TGTGCCAGCAGCCAAGGGACAGGGAGTTCACCCCTCCACTTT. Translating gives CASSQGTGSSPLHF. The V call is TRBV3-1 (or the pseudogene TRBV3-2), the J call TRBJ1-6; 8 positions match TRBD1. The CDR3 runs 14 residues. V lost 1 base and J lost 9; bases outside the gene matches: 2. Germline V gene lookup returns CDR1 LGHDT and CDR2 YNNKEL (reference sequence).

CDR3 nucleotides: TGTGCCAGCAGTCCGGGGGGGCGAGGCTACAATGAGCAGTTCTTC. Its translation: CASSPGGRGYNEQFF. V is TRBV7-3 and J is TRBJ2-1; 8 positions agree with TRBD2. Germline loops: CDR1 SGHTA, CDR2 FQGTGA. The CDR3 loop spans 15 amino acids. The V segment lost 6 bases and the J segment 3 bases; nucleotides outside the gene matches: 7. The full variable domain, with the rest looked up from reference TRBV7-3 and TRBJ2-1, is GAGVSQTPSNKVTEKGKYVELRCDPISGHTALYWYRQSLGQGPEFLIYFQGTGAADDSGLPNDRFFAVRPEGSVSTLKIQRTERGDSAVYLCASSPGGRGYNEQFFGPGTRLTVL.